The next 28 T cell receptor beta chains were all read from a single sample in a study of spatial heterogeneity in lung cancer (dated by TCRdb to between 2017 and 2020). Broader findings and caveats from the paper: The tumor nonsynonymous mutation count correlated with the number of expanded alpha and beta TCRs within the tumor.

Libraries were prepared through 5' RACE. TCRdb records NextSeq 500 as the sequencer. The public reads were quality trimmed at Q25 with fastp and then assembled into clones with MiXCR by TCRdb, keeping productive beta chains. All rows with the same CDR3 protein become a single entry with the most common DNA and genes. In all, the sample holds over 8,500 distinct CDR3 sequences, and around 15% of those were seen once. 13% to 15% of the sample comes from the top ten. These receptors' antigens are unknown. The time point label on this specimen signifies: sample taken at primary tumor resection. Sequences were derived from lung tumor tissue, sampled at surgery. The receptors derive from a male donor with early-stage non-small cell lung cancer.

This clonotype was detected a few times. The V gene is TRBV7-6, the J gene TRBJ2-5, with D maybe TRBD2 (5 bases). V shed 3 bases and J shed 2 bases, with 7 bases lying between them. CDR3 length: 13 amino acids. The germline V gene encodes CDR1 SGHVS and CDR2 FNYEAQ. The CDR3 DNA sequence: TGTGCCAGCAGCTTTCGGAGGCAAGAGACCCAGTACTTC. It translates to CASSFRRQETQYF.

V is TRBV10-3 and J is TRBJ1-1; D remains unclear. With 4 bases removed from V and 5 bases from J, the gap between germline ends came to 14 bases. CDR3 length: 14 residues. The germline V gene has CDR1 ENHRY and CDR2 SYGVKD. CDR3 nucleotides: TGTGCCATCAGTGGAGGAGGGCGGAGAACTGAAGCTTTCTTT. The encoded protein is CAISGGGRRTEAFF.

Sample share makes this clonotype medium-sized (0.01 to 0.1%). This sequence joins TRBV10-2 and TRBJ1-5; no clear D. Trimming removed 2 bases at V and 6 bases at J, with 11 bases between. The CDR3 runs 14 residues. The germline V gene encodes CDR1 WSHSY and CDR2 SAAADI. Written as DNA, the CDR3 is TGCGCCAGCAGTGAGAAGGGCGGGGTTCAGCCCCAGCATTTT. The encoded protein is CASSEKGGVQPQHF.

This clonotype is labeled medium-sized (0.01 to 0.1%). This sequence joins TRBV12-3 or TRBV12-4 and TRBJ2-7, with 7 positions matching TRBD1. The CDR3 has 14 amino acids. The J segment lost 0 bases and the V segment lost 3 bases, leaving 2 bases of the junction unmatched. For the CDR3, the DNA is TGTGCCAGCAGTTTTGGGACAGCCTCCTACGAGCAGTACTTC. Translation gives CASSFGTASYEQYF.

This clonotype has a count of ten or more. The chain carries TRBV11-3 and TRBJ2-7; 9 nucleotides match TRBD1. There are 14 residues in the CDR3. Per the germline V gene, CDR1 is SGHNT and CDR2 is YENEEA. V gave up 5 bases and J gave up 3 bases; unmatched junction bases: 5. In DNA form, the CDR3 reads TGTGCCAGCAGCATCCGACAGGGGGTCTACGAGCAGTACTTC. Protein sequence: CASSIRQGVYEQYF.

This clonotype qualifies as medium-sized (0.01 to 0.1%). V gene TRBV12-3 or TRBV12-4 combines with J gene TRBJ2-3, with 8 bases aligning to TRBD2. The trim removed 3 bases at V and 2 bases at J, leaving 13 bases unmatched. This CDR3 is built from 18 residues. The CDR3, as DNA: TGTGCCAGCAGTTTGCCCTTAATAGCGGGATCCCCCACAGATACGCAGTATTTT. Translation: CASSLPLIAGSPTDTQYF.

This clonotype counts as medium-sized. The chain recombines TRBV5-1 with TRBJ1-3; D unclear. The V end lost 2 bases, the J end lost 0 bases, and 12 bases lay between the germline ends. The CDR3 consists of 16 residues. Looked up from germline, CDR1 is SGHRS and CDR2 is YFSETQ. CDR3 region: CASSFSGSFSGNTIYF. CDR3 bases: TGCGCCAGCAGCTTTTCCGGAAGTTTCTCTGGAAACACCATATATTTT.

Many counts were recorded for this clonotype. Here the CDR3 DNA reads TGTGCCACACTAGGGGAATACAATGAGCAGTTCTTC. This sequence encodes CATLGEYNEQFF. This rearrangement joins TRBV10-3 to TRBJ2-1, with D tentatively TRBD1 or TRBD2 (5 bases each). The V and J ends lost 10 bases and 4 bases respectively, with 11 bases between them. This CDR3 comprises 12 residues. Germline CDR1 ENHRY, CDR2 SYGVKD.

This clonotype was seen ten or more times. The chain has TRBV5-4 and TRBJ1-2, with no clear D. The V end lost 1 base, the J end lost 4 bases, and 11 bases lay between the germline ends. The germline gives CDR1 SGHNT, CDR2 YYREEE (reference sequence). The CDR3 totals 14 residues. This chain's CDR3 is CASSLKGHGYGYTF. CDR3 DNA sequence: TGTGCCAGCAGCTTGAAGGGTCATGGCTATGGCTACACCTTC.

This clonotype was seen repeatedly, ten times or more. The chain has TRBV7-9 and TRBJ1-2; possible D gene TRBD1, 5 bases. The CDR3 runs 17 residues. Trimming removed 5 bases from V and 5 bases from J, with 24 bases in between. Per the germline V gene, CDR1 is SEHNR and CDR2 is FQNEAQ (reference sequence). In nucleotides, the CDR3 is TGTGCCAGCAGCCAACTCGTGGGGACCCCCACGGGTTATGGCTACACCTTC. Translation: CASSQLVGTPTGYGYTF.

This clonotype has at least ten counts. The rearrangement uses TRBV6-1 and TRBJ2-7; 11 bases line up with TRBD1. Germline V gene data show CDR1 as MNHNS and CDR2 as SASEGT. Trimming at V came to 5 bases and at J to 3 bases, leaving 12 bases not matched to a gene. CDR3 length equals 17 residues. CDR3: CASSYKGSGTGGYEQYF. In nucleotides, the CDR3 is TGTGCCAGCAGTTACAAGGGTTCCGGGACAGGGGGCTACGAGCAGTACTTC.

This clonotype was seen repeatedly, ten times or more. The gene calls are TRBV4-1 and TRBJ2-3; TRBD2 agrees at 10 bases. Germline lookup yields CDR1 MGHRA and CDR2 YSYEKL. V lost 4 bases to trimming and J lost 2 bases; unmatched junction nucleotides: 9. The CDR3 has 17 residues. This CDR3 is CASSPRLAGDFTDTQYF. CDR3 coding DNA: TGCGCCAGCAGCCCACGACTAGCGGGTGATTTCACAGATACGCAGTATTTT.

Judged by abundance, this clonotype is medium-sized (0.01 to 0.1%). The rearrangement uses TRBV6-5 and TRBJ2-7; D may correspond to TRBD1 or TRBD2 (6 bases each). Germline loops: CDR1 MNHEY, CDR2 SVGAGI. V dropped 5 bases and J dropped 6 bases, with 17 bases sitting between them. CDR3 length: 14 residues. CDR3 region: CASSPSGGGREQYF. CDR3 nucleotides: TGTGCCAGCAGTCCCTCCGGGGGCGGACGCGAGCAGTACTTC.

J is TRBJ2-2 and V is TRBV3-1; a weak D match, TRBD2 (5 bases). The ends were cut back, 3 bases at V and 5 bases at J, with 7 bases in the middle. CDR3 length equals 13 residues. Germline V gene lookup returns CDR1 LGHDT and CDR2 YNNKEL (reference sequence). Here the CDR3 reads CASSHTGTGELFF. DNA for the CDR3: TGTGCCAGCAGCCATACGGGAACCGGGGAGCTGTTTTTT. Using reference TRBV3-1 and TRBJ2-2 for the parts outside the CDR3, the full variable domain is DTAVSQTPKYLVTQMGNDKSIKCEQNLGHDTMYWYKQDSKKFLKIMFSYNNKELIINETVPNRFSPKSPDKAHLNLHINSLELGDSAVYFCASSHTGTGELFFGEGSRLTVL.

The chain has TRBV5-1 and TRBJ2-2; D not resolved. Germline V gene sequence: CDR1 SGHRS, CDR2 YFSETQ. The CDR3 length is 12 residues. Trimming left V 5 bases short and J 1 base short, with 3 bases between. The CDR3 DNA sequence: TGCGCCAGCAGGATGAACACCGGGGAGCTGTTTTTT. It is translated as CASRMNTGELFF.

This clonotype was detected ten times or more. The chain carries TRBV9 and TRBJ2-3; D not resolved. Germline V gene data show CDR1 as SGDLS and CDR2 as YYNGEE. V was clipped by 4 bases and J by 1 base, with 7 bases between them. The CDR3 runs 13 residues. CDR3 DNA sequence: TGTGCCAGCAGCCTCCGGGGCACAGATACGCAGTATTTT. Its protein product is CASSLRGTDTQYF.

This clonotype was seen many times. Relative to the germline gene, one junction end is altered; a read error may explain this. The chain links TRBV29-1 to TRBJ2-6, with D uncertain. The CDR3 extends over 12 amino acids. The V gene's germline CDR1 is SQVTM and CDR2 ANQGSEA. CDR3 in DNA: TGTTGTGCGTTGTCTGGGGCCAACGTCCTGACTTTC. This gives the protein CCALSGANVLTF.

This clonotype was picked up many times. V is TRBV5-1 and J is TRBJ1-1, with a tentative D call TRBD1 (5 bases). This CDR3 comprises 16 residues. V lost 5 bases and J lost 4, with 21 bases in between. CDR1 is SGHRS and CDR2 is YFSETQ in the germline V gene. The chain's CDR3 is CASSPNMQGVGTEAFF. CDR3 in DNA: TGCGCCAGCAGTCCTAATATGCAGGGCGTCGGCACTGAAGCTTTCTTT.

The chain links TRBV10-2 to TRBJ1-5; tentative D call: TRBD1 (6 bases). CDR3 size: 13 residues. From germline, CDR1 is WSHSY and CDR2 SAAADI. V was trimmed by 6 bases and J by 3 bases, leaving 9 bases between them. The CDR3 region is CASRRGTNQPQHF. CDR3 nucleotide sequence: TGCGCCAGCAGAAGGGGGACCAATCAGCCCCAGCATTTT.

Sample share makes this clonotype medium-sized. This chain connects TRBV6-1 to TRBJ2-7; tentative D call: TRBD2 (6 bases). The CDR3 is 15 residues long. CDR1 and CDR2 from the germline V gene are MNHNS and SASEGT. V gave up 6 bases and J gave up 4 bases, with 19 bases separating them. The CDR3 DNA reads TGTGCCAGCAGACCTTATAGCGGAGCTACGTACGAGCAGTACTTC. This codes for CASRPYSGATYEQYF.

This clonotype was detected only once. The CDR3 DNA follows: TGTGCCAGCTCACGCGGGGTAGATCAGCCCCAGCATTTT. Its translation: CASSRGVDQPQHF. The chain combines TRBV18 with TRBJ1-5; D not certain. Germline assignment: CDR1 KGHSH and CDR2 LQKENI. Trimming removed 4 bases at V and 5 bases at J, with 9 bases between. CDR3 size: 13 residues.

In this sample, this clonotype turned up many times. The CDR3 reads CASRDGEVGPEAFF. In DNA, the CDR3 is TGCGCCAGCAGGGACGGGGAGGTGGGCCCTGAAGCTTTCTTT. This chain joins TRBV5-1 and TRBJ1-1, with unresolved D. Between the trimmed V and J ends, which lost 5 bases and 6 bases, there was a span of 17 bases. The germline V gene encodes CDR1 SGHRS and CDR2 YFSETQ. CDR3 length: 14 amino acids.

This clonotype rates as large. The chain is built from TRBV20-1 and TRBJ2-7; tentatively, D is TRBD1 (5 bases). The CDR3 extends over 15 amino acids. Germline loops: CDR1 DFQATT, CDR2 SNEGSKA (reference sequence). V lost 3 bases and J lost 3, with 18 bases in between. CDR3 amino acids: CSASPGFSKHYEQYF. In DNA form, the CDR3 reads TGCAGTGCTAGTCCAGGGTTTTCGAAGCACTACGAGCAGTACTTC.

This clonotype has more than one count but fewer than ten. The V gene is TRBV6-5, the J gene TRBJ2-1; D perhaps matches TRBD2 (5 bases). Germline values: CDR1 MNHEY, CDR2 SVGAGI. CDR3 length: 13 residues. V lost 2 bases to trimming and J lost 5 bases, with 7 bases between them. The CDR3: CASSYDGNNEQFF. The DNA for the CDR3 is TGTGCCAGCAGTTACGACGGGAACAATGAGCAGTTCTTC.

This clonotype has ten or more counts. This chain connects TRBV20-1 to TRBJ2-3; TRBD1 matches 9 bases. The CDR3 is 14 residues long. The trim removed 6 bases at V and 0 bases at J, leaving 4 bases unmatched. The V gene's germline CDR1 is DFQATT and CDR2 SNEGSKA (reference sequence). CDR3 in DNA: TGCAGTGCGGGACAGGGAACTAGCACAGATACGCAGTATTTT. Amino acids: CSAGQGTSTDTQYF.

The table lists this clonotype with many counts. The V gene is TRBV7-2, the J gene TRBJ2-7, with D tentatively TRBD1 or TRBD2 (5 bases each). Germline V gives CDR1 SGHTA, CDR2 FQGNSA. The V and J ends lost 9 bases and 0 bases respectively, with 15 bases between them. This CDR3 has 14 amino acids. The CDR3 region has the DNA TGTGCCAGTCTCCGGGACCCCAGCTCCTACGAGCAGTACTTC. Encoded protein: CASLRDPSSYEQYF.

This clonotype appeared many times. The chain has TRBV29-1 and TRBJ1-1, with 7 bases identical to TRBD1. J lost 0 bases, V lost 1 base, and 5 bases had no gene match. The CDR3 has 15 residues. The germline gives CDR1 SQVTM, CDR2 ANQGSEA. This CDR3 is CSVEGQGGVNTEAFF. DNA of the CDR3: TGCAGCGTTGAAGGGCAGGGGGGGGTGAACACTGAAGCTTTCTTT.

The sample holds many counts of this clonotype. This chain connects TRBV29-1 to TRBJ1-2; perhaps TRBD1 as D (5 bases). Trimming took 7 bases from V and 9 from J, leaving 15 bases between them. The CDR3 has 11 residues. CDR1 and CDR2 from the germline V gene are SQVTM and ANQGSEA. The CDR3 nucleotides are TGCAGCGGAACACAGGACCTGAGCTACACCTTC. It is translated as CSGTQDLSYTF.